This entry describes one T cell receptor beta chain. The antigen is not known. This sample was included in a study of T cells in localized non-small cell lung cancer. Regarding the study as a whole: Elevated circulating T cell density in blood was associated with longer overall survival.

CDR1 is SGHRS, CDR2 YFSETQ, per germline. This CDR3 spans 15 amino acids. Trimming took 3 bases from V and 4 from J, leaving 14 bases between them. Only in-frame clones appear in the TCRdb table, and some are missing; sequencing was by immunoSEQ multiplex PCR. The sample has 35,000 to 50,000 clones, approximately 86% seen once; the top ten hold roughly 6.1%. This chain uses TRBV5-1 with TRBJ2-1; D is tentatively TRBD1 or TRBD2 (7 bases each). The sequencing here drew on peripheral blood, taken before any cancer treatment. The receptor was isolated from a man between 35 and 75 years old with stage I lung adenocarcinoma. Written as DNA, the CDR3 is TGCGCCAGCAGCTCAACAGGGGAGGGGTACAATGAGCAGTTCTTC. Translation gives CASSSTGEGYNEQFF.